Included here is one T cell receptor beta chain sequence, with context. The CDR3 spans 14 residues. V shed 5 bases, J shed 4 bases, and the junction held 6 bases outside the gene matches. CDR1 and CDR2 from the germline V gene are LGHNT and FRNRAP. Original methodology: Nucleated cell counts were estimated from reference gene primer amplification. Sequenced by immunoSEQ multiplex PCR; TCRdb stores in-frame clones only, minus some. The DNA gave D and trimming, while V, J and clone size come from that table. The sample holds around 300,000 clones, around nine tenths seen once. These data are taken from a study of blood T cell repertoires in COVID-19. Across the whole study: PBMCs, B-cell-depleted T cells, or T cells were the source of the cDNA or gDNA that made up the material.

A Seattle source enrolled patients during active infection and followed them longitudinally. This receptor was obtained from a woman in her 70s with COVID-19, enrolled during active disease. Source material: peripheral blood. The chain links TRBV12-5 to TRBJ1-2; TRBD1 agrees at 8 bases. The CDR3 sequence is CASGLRQGIYGYTF. As DNA, the CDR3 is TGTGCTAGTGGTCTCCGACAGGGGATCTATGGCTACACCTTC.